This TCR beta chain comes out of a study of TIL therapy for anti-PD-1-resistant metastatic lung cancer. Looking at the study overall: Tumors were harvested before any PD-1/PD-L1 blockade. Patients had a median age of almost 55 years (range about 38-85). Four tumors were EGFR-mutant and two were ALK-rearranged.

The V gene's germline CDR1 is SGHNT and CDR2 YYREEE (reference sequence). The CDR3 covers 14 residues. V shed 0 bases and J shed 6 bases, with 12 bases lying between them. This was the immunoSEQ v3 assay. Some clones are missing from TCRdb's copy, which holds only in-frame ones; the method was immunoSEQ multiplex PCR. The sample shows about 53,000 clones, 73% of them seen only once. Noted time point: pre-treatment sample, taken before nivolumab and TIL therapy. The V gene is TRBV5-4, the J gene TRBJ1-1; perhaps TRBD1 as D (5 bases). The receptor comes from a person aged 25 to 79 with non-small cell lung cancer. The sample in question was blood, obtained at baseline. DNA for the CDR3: TGTGCCAGCAGCTTGGCGGACACCCCACCTGAAGCTTTCTTT. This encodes CASSLADTPPEAFF.